These 11 T cell receptor beta chains share one sample of origin, sequenced in a study of identifying expanded T cells in peripheral blood. Assay: immunoSEQ multiplex PCR; the TCRdb copy retains only in-frame clones and omits some. The sample has 75,000 to 95,000 clones, about 90% seen once. Sequencing was carried out using blood. These TCRs come from a person between 18 and 69 years old in good health.

The chain is built from TRBV4-3 and TRBJ1-5; 8 bases are shared with TRBD1. CDR1 LGHNA and CDR2 YSLEER come from the germline V gene. The CDR3 has 17 residues. J gave up 2 bases and V 0 bases, and 6 bases lay outside the gene matches. In nucleotides, the CDR3 is TGCGCCAGCAGCCAAGATCGACAGGGGCTCGGCAATCAGCCCCAGCATTTT. It encodes CASSQDRQGLGNQPQHF.

V usage is TRBV5-4 and J usage is TRBJ2-7; 9 bases map to TRBD2. The CDR3 consists of 14 residues. V dropped 4 bases and J dropped 2; count of bases not matched to a gene: 4. Germline-derived CDR1 and CDR2 are SGHNT and YYREEE (reference sequence). Here the CDR3 DNA reads TGTGCCAGCAGCGAGGGCGGGGGGGCCTACGAGCAGTACTTC. Residues: CASSEGGGAYEQYF.

The V gene is TRBV7-8, the J gene TRBJ2-1, with 10 bases identical to TRBD2. Germline values: CDR1 SGHVS, CDR2 FQNEAQ. Losses at the gene ends were 5 bases for V and 11 bases for J; bases not matched to a gene: 9. This CDR3 has 14 amino acids. In DNA, the CDR3 is TGTGCCAGCAGCCCCGGGACTAGCGAATCGAAGCAGTTCTTC. As protein: CASSPGTSESKQFF.

The J gene is TRBJ1-2, the V gene TRBV4-1; 9 positions agree with TRBD1. Germline CDR1 MGHRA, CDR2 YSYEKL. The junction had 13 bases not matched to a gene; V was cut back by 5 bases and J by 3 bases. The CDR3 is 17 amino acids. The CDR3 nucleotides are TGCGCCAGCAGCACTGTGCGAGGACAGGGGACTTACTATGGCTACACCTTC. It yields the protein CASSTVRGQGTYYGYTF.

The CDR3, as DNA: TGTGCCAGCAGCGCGGACAGCTCTGGGGCCAACGTCCTGACTTTC. Its translation: CASSADSSGANVLTF. The chain employs TRBV9 and TRBJ2-6, with D perhaps matching TRBD1 (6 bases). There are 15 residues in the CDR3. The germline gives CDR1 SGDLS, CDR2 YYNGEE. The V gene lost 3 bases and the J gene lost 0 bases, with 7 bases spanning the gap. The entire variable domain, with the rest obtained from reference TRBV9 and TRBJ2-6, is as follows: DSGVTQTPKHLITATGQRVTLRCSPRSGDLSVYWYQQSLDQGLQFLIQYYNGEERAKGNILERFSAQQFPDLHSELNLSSLELGDSALYFCASSADSSGANVLTFGAGSRLTVL.

Points on this clone: An end of the junction differs from the germline gene, which may be a read error. J is TRBJ1-4 and V is TRBV7-2, with D uncertain. There are 13 residues in the CDR3. Germline assignment: CDR1 SGHTA and CDR2 FQGNSA. This CDR3 is CASSLERYERLFF. In nucleotides, the CDR3 is TGTGCCAGCAGCTTAGAACGCTATGAAAGACTGTTTTTT.

The chain couples TRBV9 to TRBJ2-2; 10 nucleotides align to TRBD1. CDR1 SGDLS and CDR2 YYNGEE come from the germline V gene. V shed 2 bases and J 0 bases; nucleotides not matched to a gene: 7. The CDR3 is 18 amino acids. The CDR3 DNA reads as TGTGCCAGCAGCGTCGACAGGGGGCGCGTGCCGAACACCGGGGAGCTGTTTTTT. Residues: CASSVDRGRVPNTGELFF.

The chain couples TRBV20-1 to TRBJ1-1, with D unresolved. Trimming shortened V by 0 bases and J by 8 bases, and 7 bases separated the two germline ends. The CDR3 has 11 amino acids. CDR1 DFQATT and CDR2 SNEGSKA come from the germline V gene (reference sequence). CDR3 amino acids: CSAREESEAFF. The CDR3 DNA is TGCAGTGCTAGAGAAGAATCCGAAGCTTTCTTT.

This clone came up once. This chain links TRBV19 with TRBJ2-2; D may be TRBD2 (6 bases). Germline V gene lookup returns CDR1 LNHDA and CDR2 SQIVND (reference sequence). Trimming removed 4 bases from V and 5 bases from J, with 14 bases in between. The CDR3 covers 15 residues. The CDR3 reads CASSTGTDYTGELFF. The CDR3 DNA reads TGTGCCAGTAGTACCGGGACGGACTATACCGGGGAGCTGTTTTTT.

The chain combines TRBV18 with TRBJ1-5, with TRBD1 matching 11 bases. CDR1 and CDR2 from the germline V gene are KGHSH and LQKENI. CDR3 length: 15 residues. V gave up 6 bases and J gave up 6 bases; unmatched junction bases: 7. The CDR3, as DNA: TGTGCCAGCTCCCTAGGGACAGGGGGTGTTCAGCCCCAGCATTTT. Protein: CASSLGTGGVQPQHF.

The chain has TRBV7-3 and TRBJ2-1; D remains unclear. V lost 5 bases and J 6 bases, leaving 17 bases between the germline ends. The CDR3 sequence is 15 residues long. Germline V gene lookup returns CDR1 SGHTA and CDR2 FQGTGA. The CDR3 spells CASSPHNRGSNEQFF. The CDR3 bases are TGTGCCAGCAGCCCTCACAACAGAGGCTCCAATGAGCAGTTCTTC. Combining the CDR3 with reference TRBV7-3 and TRBJ2-1 gives the whole variable domain GAGVSQTPSNKVTEKGKYVELRCDPISGHTALYWYRQSLGQGPEFLIYFQGTGAADDSGLPNDRFFAVRPEGSVSTLKIQRTERGDSAVYLCASSPHNRGSNEQFFGPGTRLTVL.